Below are 27 T cell receptor beta chains sequenced from a single sample in a study of T cell responses to AZD1222 COVID-19 vaccine. Clones were sequenced by immunoSEQ multiplex PCR, and TCRdb holds only the in-frame ones, with some missing. The sample has some 150,000 clones; about 93% are singletons. The starting material was peripheral blood, obtained on day 0 of MenACWY control vaccination. These receptors were taken from an adult in good health.

The J gene is TRBJ1-1, the V gene TRBV24-1; D perhaps matches TRBD1 (6 bases). Trimming removed 5 bases at V and 11 bases at J, with 11 bases between. The CDR3 extends over 11 amino acids. CDR1 is KGHDR and CDR2 is SFDVKD in the germline V gene. The CDR3 coding sequence is TGTGCCACCAGTGCCGGGGGCAGGGCTTTCTTT. Its translation: CATSAGGRAFF.

Of note for this clone: Additional DNA sequences in this sample encode the identical CDR3. The chain employs TRBV5-1 and TRBJ2-5; no firm D call. CDR1 and CDR2 (germline): SGHRS, YFSETQ. The CDR3 has 11 residues. Trimming shortened V by 1 base and J by 2 bases, and 0 bases separated the two germline ends. The CDR3, as DNA: TGCGCCAGCAGCTTGCAAGAGACCCAGTACTTC. Protein: CASSLQETQYF.

The rearrangement uses TRBV24-1 and TRBJ2-3; 15 nucleotides match TRBD2. Unmatched junction bases numbered 2, after V lost 3 bases and J lost 5 bases. The CDR3 totals 16 residues. Germline V CDR1 and CDR2: KGHDR, SFDVKD. The CDR3 DNA sequence: TGTGCCACCAGTGATCGGACTAGCGGGAGGGTAGATACGCAGTATTTT. Protein product: CATSDRTSGRVDTQYF.

The genes are TRBV28 and TRBJ2-1; D is ambiguous. The V gene's germline CDR1 is MDHEN and CDR2 SYDVKM. This CDR3 comprises 14 residues. Between the trimmed V and J ends, which lost 1 base and 0 bases, there was a span of 4 bases. The DNA for the CDR3 is TGTGCCAGCAGTTTATTTTTCTCCTACAATGAGCAGTTCTTC. Translation: CASSLFFSYNEQFF.

CDR3 nucleotide sequence: TGCGCCAGCAGCAGGGGCAATGAGCAGTTCTTC. Its translation: CASSRGNEQFF. The chain couples TRBV10-2 to TRBJ2-1; possible D gene TRBD1, 6 bases. V lost 6 bases to trimming and J lost 6 bases, with 6 bases between them. Germline V gives CDR1 WSHSY, CDR2 SAAADI. This CDR3 spans 11 amino acids.

The rearrangement uses TRBV6-4 and TRBJ2-1; 8 bases are shared with TRBD2. The V gene's germline CDR1 is MRHNA and CDR2 SNTAGT. The CDR3 is 15 residues long. After removal of 3 bases from V and 3 bases from J, the junction contained 4 bases not matched to a gene. The CDR3 nucleotides are TGTGCCAGCAGTGAAAGGCTAGCGGGCTACAATGAGCAGTTCTTC. As protein: CASSERLAGYNEQFF.

The rearrangement links TRBV4-1 to TRBJ2-3; perhaps D is TRBD1 or TRBD2 (6 bases each). The CDR3 is 15 residues long. CDR1 MGHRA and CDR2 YSYEKL come from the germline V gene. Trimming stripped 0 bases from V and 4 bases from J, with 11 bases between. CDR3 loop: CASSQDPGAADTQYF. In DNA form, the CDR3 reads TGCGCCAGCAGCCAAGACCCGGGGGCGGCAGATACGCAGTATTTT.

This chain uses TRBV5-1 with TRBJ1-1; D is unresolved. Germline lookup yields CDR1 SGHRS and CDR2 YFSETQ. The CDR3 is 15 residues long. The V end lost 2 bases, the J end lost 8 bases, and 19 bases lay between the germline ends. The CDR3 protein is CASSFRTGEIKEAFF. The CDR3 DNA is TGCGCCAGCAGCTTCAGGACCGGGGAAATTAAGGAAGCTTTCTTT.

The genes are TRBV18 and TRBJ2-3, with TRBD1 as a possible D gene (6 bases). The V gene's germline CDR1 is KGHSH and CDR2 LQKENI. Trimming took 3 bases from V and 4 from J, leaving 14 bases between them. The CDR3 sequence is 15 residues long. The CDR3 loop is CASSPPQGRADTQYF. For the CDR3, the DNA is TGTGCCAGCTCACCTCCACAGGGAAGGGCAGATACGCAGTATTTT.

The rearrangement links TRBV2 to TRBJ1-5; 8 nucleotides align to TRBD1. The junction had 6 bases not matched to a gene; V was cut back by 7 bases and J by 1 base. Per the germline V gene, CDR1 is SNHLY and CDR2 is FYNNEI. The CDR3 runs 15 residues. CDR3 in DNA: TGTGCCAGCACCCCAGACAGGGGAAGCAATCAGCCCCAGCATTTT. It specifies CASTPDRGSNQPQHF.

The chain uses TRBV5-1 and TRBJ2-7; D is undetermined. Trimming took 2 bases from V and 6 from J, leaving 9 bases between them. The CDR3 consists of 12 residues. Germline loops: CDR1 SGHRS, CDR2 YFSETQ. The CDR3 nucleotides are TGCGCCAGCAGCTTACTTTCTGGCGAGCAGTACTTC. Amino acid sequence: CASSLLSGEQYF.

The chain recombines TRBV9 with TRBJ1-4, with D perhaps TRBD1 (5 bases). From germline, CDR1 is SGDLS and CDR2 YYNGEE. The CDR3 covers 15 residues. V was cut by 0 bases and J by 8 bases, with 14 bases left in between. The CDR3: CASSVDEGWKEKLFF. CDR3 bases: TGTGCCAGCAGCGTAGATGAGGGGTGGAAGGAAAAACTGTTTTTT.

The chain uses TRBV9 and TRBJ2-3; no firm D call. The CDR3 spans 13 residues. Germline loops: CDR1 SGDLS, CDR2 YYNGEE. Trimming cost V 3 bases and J 2 bases, with 7 bases left between them. The CDR3 DNA reads as TGTGCCAGCAGCGCCTTAGTCACAGATACGCAGTATTTT. This codes for CASSALVTDTQYF.

The chain joins TRBV5-8 to TRBJ1-1; TRBD1 matches 9 bases. Germline V gene data show CDR1 as SGHTS and CDR2 as YDEGEE. With 0 bases clipped from V and 0 bases from J, the junction kept 9 bases outside the gene matches. The CDR3 has 18 amino acids. The CDR3: CASSLAHRGLGMNTEAFF. The CDR3, as DNA: TGTGCCAGCAGCTTGGCCCACAGGGGGCTGGGAATGAACACTGAAGCTTTCTTT.

The genes are TRBV5-5 and TRBJ2-7, with 11 bases that match TRBD2. V was pared by 4 bases and J by 0 bases, with 9 bases of the junction left unmatched. There are 17 residues in the CDR3. Germline values: CDR1 SGHKS, CDR2 YYEKEE (reference sequence). CDR3 residues: CASSPWGTSGSSYEQYF. CDR3 DNA sequence: TGTGCCAGCAGCCCGTGGGGGACTAGCGGAAGCTCCTACGAGCAGTACTTC.

This clone was observed once. The rearrangement uses TRBV15 and TRBJ2-7; tentatively, D is TRBD2 (6 bases). Germline CDR1 LNHNV, CDR2 YYDKDF (reference sequence). V was trimmed by 1 base and J by 4 bases, leaving 11 bases between them. The CDR3 contains 14 residues. The CDR3 region has the DNA TGTGCCACCAGCAGAGGGAGGGGAAGGTACGAGCAGTACTTC. It encodes CATSRGRGRYEQYF.

The genes are TRBV5-4 and TRBJ2-2, with TRBD1 identical over 7 bases. After removal of 2 bases from V and 3 bases from J, the junction contained 4 bases not matched to a gene. Per the germline V gene, CDR1 is SGHNT and CDR2 is YYREEE (reference sequence). This CDR3 is built from 15 residues. The CDR3: CASSFRQGDTGELFF. The CDR3 nucleotides read TGTGCCAGCAGCTTCCGGCAGGGGGACACCGGGGAGCTGTTTTTT. Supplemented by reference TRBV5-4 and TRBJ2-2, the full variable domain reads ETGVTQSPTHLIKTRGQQVTLRCSSQSGHNTVSWYQQALGQGPQFIFQYYREEENGRGNFPPRFSGLQFPNYSSELNVNALELDDSALYLCASSFRQGDTGELFFGEGSRLTVL.

About this clone itself: The missing conserved phenylalanine or tryptophan at the end of this CDR3 makes a read error likely. The limits of the CDR3 on the DNA are not certain, so only TCRdb's listed CDR3 is given. The chain joins TRBV28 to TRBJ1-1. The germline V gene has CDR1 MDHEN and CDR2 SYDVKM. 14 amino acids form the CDR3, both terminal residues included. The CDR3 sequence is CASSPPGGTDRRTS.

The chain is built from TRBV9 and TRBJ2-2, with D perhaps TRBD1 (5 bases). V was shortened by 4 bases and J by 7 bases, with 17 bases between the two germline ends. The CDR3 extends over 15 amino acids. Germline-derived CDR1 and CDR2 are SGDLS and YYNGEE. CDR3 loop: CASSSSHDRLGELFF. DNA of the CDR3: TGTGCCAGCAGCAGTAGTCATGACAGACTCGGGGAGCTGTTTTTT.

The V and J genes are TRBV18 and TRBJ1-5; 7 bases agree with TRBD1. V lost 3 bases to trimming and J lost 7 bases; unmatched junction nucleotides: 9. In germline, CDR1 is KGHSH, CDR2 LQKENI. This CDR3 has 15 residues. The CDR3 loop reads CASSPVTGARQPQHF. Here the CDR3 DNA reads TGTGCCAGCTCACCCGTTACAGGGGCGAGACAGCCCCAGCATTTT.

V is TRBV14 and J is TRBJ1-2; the D gene is possibly TRBD1 (6 bases). This CDR3 region has 15 residues. The germline V gene has CDR1 SGHDN and CDR2 FVKESK. V was cut by 0 bases and J by 8 bases, with 16 bases left in between. CDR3 coding DNA: TGTGCCAGCAGCCAAGAAATTGAAGGACAGCACGGCTACACCTTC. Translated, it gives CASSQEIEGQHGYTF. Complete variable domain (other parts from reference TRBV14 and TRBJ1-2): EAGVTQFPSHSVIEKGQTVTLRCDPISGHDNLYWYRRVMGKEIKFLLHFVKESKQDESGMPNNRFLAERTGGTYSTLKVQPAELEDSGVYFCASSQEIEGQHGYTFGSGTRLTVV.

The rearrangement uses TRBV7-9 and TRBJ1-1; 8 bases line up with TRBD1. The V and J ends lost 4 bases and 6 bases, in that order; junction bases with no gene match: 10. This CDR3 is 15 amino acids long. CDR1 and CDR2 (germline): SEHNR, FQNEAQ (reference sequence). CDR3: CASSSRRGQRAEAFF. Here the CDR3 DNA reads TGTGCCAGCAGCTCTCGCAGGGGGCAGAGGGCTGAAGCTTTCTTT.

A single count supports this clone. The J gene is TRBJ2-5, the V gene TRBV3-1 (or the pseudogene TRBV3-2); TRBD2 matches at 8 bases. V was pared by 4 bases and J by 3 bases, with 4 bases of the junction left unmatched. The CDR3 spans 14 residues. Germline CDR1 LGHDT, CDR2 YNNKEL (reference sequence). The CDR3 nucleotides read TGTGCCAGCAGCCGACTAGCGAAAAAAGAGACCCAGTACTTC. It specifies CASSRLAKKETQYF.

This chain connects TRBV10-1 to TRBJ2-1; 10 positions agree with TRBD2. The CDR3 has 15 residues. After removal of 3 bases from V and 7 bases from J, the junction contained 6 bases not matched to a gene. CDR1 and CDR2 (germline): WNHNN, SYGVQD (reference sequence). The CDR3: CASSDQREGGNEQFF. CDR3 in DNA: TGCGCCAGCAGTGATCAGCGGGAGGGGGGAAATGAGCAGTTCTTC.

The genes are TRBV6-5 and TRBJ2-6, with TRBD1 matching over 7 bases. This CDR3 is built from 15 residues. With V trimmed by 6 bases and J by 2 bases, 4 bases remained unmatched. Per the germline V gene, CDR1 is MNHEY and CDR2 is SVGAGI. CDR3 sequence: CASRIDRAGANVLTF. The CDR3 nucleotides are TGTGCCAGCAGAATCGACAGGGCTGGGGCCAACGTCCTGACTTTC.

The rearrangement links TRBV2 to TRBJ2-7; D not resolved. The germline V gene has CDR1 SNHLY and CDR2 FYNNEI. The CDR3 consists of 13 residues. V shed 5 bases and J shed 3 bases, with 11 bases lying between them. CDR3 sequence (DNA): TGTGCCAGCAGTTACAAAGTTCGCTACGAGCAGTACTTC. The encoded protein is CASSYKVRYEQYF. Together with reference TRBV2 and TRBJ2-7, the CDR3 gives the full variable domain: EPEVTQTPSHQVTQMGQEVILRCVPISNHLYFYWYRQILGQKVEFLVSFYNNEISEKSEIFDDQFSVERPDGSNFTLKIRSTKLEDSAMYFCASSYKVRYEQYFGPGTRLTVT.

This clone was seen once. The chain couples TRBV27 to TRBJ2-7, with 7 positions matching TRBD2. Per the germline V gene, CDR1 is MNHEY and CDR2 is SMNVEV (reference sequence). The J segment lost 3 bases and the V segment lost 2 bases, leaving 1 base of the junction unmatched. This CDR3 contains 13 residues. The DNA of the CDR3 is TGTGCCAGCAGTTTAGGCGGGGGCTACGAGCAGTACTTC. This sequence encodes CASSLGGGYEQYF.